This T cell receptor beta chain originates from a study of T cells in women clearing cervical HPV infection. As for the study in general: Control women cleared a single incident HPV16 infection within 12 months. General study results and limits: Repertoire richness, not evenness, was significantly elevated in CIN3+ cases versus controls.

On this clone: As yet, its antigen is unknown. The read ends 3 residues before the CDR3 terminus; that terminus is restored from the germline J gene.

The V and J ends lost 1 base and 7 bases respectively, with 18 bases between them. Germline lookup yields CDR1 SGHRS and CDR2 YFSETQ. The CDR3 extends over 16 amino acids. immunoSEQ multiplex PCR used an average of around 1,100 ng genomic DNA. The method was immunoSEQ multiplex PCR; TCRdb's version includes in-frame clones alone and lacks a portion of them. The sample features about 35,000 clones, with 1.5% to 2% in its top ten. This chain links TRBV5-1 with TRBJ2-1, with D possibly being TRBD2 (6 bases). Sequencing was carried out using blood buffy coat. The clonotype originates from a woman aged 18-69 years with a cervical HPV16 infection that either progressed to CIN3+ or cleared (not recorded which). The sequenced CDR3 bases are TGCGCCAGCAGCTTGTATCTAGCGCCCAAATCGAATGAG. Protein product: CASSLYLAPKSNE. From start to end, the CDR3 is CASSLYLAPKSNEQFF.